Given below is one T cell receptor (beta chain) in context. Its antigen remains unknown. Those donating, healthy Caucasian individuals from Russia, were aged about 6 to 100. V lost 7 bases, J lost 0 bases, and 6 bases stayed unmatched. CDR1 and CDR2 from the germline V gene are MNHNS and SASEGT. CDR3 length equals 15 residues. The sample originates from a study of blood T cells in healthy people across ages. Study at large: Template switching caught about one barcoded beta molecule for each two T cells. Overall study results and limits: Greater diversity and more naive CD4+ cells were seen in long-lived donors than in aged donors. Measured against age, TCR beta diversity per million T cells decreased in a roughly linear manner.

A second about 7 to 11 cycle PCR used barcoded and J-beta primers. TCRdb ran MiXCR on the 5' RACE reads and lists one entry per CDR3 protein. The table records some 1,800,000 distinct CDR3 sequences, around 42% of them present only once. This receptor was obtained from a human donor in good health. Source material: blood. The rearrangement uses TRBV6-1 and TRBJ1-3, with 7 bases fitting TRBD1. In DNA form, the CDR3 reads TGTGCCAGCACCACCACAGGGGTCTCTGGAAACACCATATATTTT. It specifies CASTTTGVSGNTIYF.